The T cell receptor beta chain under discussion was sequenced for a study of blood T cell repertoires in COVID-19. Background on the study: PBMCs, B-cell-depleted T cells, or T cells provided the cDNA or gDNA that made up the material.

In the authors' workflow: Quantification of nucleated cells was approximated via reference gene primer amplification. Data came from immunoSEQ multiplex PCR; TCRdb stores just in-frame clones and leaves some out. Clonal size and the V and J genes are those of that table, whereas D and trimming came from the DNA. The table shows roughly 190,000 clones, with roughly 90% occurring only once. Germline V CDR1 and CDR2: SGHRS, YFSETQ. Trimming stripped 2 bases from V and 8 bases from J, with 13 bases between. The CDR3 has 13 residues. Cohort allocation depended upon clinical history that participants reported. Symptom resolution, clearance, or two negative PCRs marked donors in Cohort 3 as recovered.

The sequenced sample consisted of PBMCs or T cells enriched from blood (not recorded which). This receptor was taken from a woman in her late teens or twenties who had recovered from COVID-19. The chain recombines TRBV5-1 with TRBJ1-2; a possible D gene is TRBD1 (6 bases). Here the CDR3 DNA reads TGCGCCAGCAGCTTTACAGGGATAGGCGGCTACACCTTC. It codes for CASSFTGIGGYTF.